This T cell receptor (beta chain) emerged from a study of blood T cell repertoires in COVID-19. Across the study: The origin of the acute and convalescent COVID-19 samples was the United States, Italy and Spain. PBMCs, B-cell-depleted T cells, or T cells were the source of the cDNA or gDNA that made up the material.

In the original workflow: By means of reference gene primer amplification, nucleated cell counts were estimated. The data were produced by immunoSEQ multiplex PCR, yet TCRdb's version contains in-frame clones alone and is incomplete. That table is the source of V, J and clone size, and D and trimming were worked out from the DNA. Of about 480,000 clones in the sample, roughly nine tenths were seen once. This clone was observed a single time. Relative to the germline gene, one junction end is altered; a read error may explain this. Seattle researchers signed up patients amid active infection and tracked them longitudinally. This CDR3 region has 13 residues. Per germline, CDR1 MGHRA and CDR2 YSYEKL.

Sample: peripheral blood. The source of this sequence is a man aged 18 to 35 with COVID-19, enrolled during active disease. This chain connects TRBV4-1 to TRBJ2-1, with D unresolved. CDR3 residues: CASSASPRYEQFF. For the CDR3, the DNA is TGCGCGAGCAGCGCTAGTCCTAGGTATGAGCAGTTCTTC.